This T cell receptor (beta chain) is drawn from a study of a mutant IDH1 vaccine in newly diagnosed glioma. Study information: Vaccination of patients was performed eight times, in weeks 1, 3, 5, 7, 11, 15, 19 and 23.

TCRdb's table, derived via immunoSEQ multiplex PCR, lists solely in-frame clones and lacks some. The sample shows tens of thousands of clones, around 86% of them seen only once. As concerns this clone: The antigen is not known.

The time point is: week 23, last vaccination. In the vaccine, a single dose held 300 ug of the mutant IDH1 20-mer peptide, along with topical imiquimod. Donors harbored newly found WHO grade 3 or 4 IDH1-mutant, ATRX-lost astrocytomas. Sequenced material: PBMCs, taken from a glioma patient whose treatment included an IDH1 peptide vaccine. The TCR was taken from a man aged 35 to 55 with glioma.

The CDR3 sequence: CASSLGTSSSYNEQFF. In nucleotides, the CDR3 is TGTGCCAGCAGTTTAGGGACTAGCAGCTCCTACAATGAGCAGTTCTTC. The rearrangement links TRBV6-5 to TRBJ2-1; TRBD2 aligns across 9 bases. The CDR3 loop spans 16 amino acids. Germline trimming cut 4 bases from V and 0 bases from J; bases unmatched to any gene: 4. The germline gives CDR1 MNHEY, CDR2 SVGAGI.